This T cell receptor (beta chain) was found in a study of beta chain features in type 1 diabetes. The overall study: All samples yielded 85 million to 130 million examined sorted cells.

This CDR3 spans 16 amino acids. CDR1 and CDR2 from the germline V gene are SGHRS and YFSETQ. V lost 0 bases, J lost 2 bases, and 6 bases stayed unmatched. Investigators reverse transcribed all isolated RNA, so they sequenced expressed TCRB transcripts. Sequencing was performed with immunoSEQ multiplex PCR; in TCRdb, only in-frame clones are kept and a portion is missing. Found here are about 230,000 clones, about 10% of them singletons; the top ten hold about 0.03%. Whole-study findings and limits: Among all four CD4+ subsets, Type 1 diabetes patients had TCRB CDR3s that were moderately but significantly shorter. Reduced insertions and increased deletions marked VDJ junctions in type 1 diabetes patients.

For this clone: No antigen is known for it.

One heparinised blood draw averaging about 120 mL was given by each donor. The sequenced material came from naive CD4+ T cells from blood. The rearrangement joins TRBV5-1 to TRBJ2-7; 9 bases match TRBD2. The TCR originated in a woman between 18 and 30 years old in good health. CDR3 amino acids: CASSLGAGGVTYEQYF. The CDR3 nucleotides read TGCGCCAGCAGCTTGGGGGCGGGAGGGGTTACCTACGAGCAGTACTTC.